What follows is one T cell receptor beta chain and its context. The antigen remains unidentified. Germline CDR1 reads MNHEY; CDR2 reads SVGEGT. V dropped 0 bases and J dropped 4 bases, with 11 bases sitting between them. The CDR3 contains 15 residues. The record originates from a study of early T cells in non-severe SARS-CoV-2 infection. At the level of the study: With bulk RNA from unsorted whole blood as input, sequencing yielded unpaired chains. Overall study findings and caveats: A preference for anti-spike CD8 responses marked VDJdb matching, which missed private and CD4 specificities.

Unique molecular identifiers tagged individual cDNA molecules. TCRdb reprocessed the 5' RACE reads via MiXCR and lists one record per CDR3 protein. The data hold 75,000 to 80,000 distinct CDR3 sequences, with 11% observed a single time. This receptor was identified in an adult who was a healthcare worker with PCR-confirmed SARS-CoV-2 infection or an uninfected control (not recorded which). The genes are TRBV6-2 or TRBV6-3 and TRBJ2-3, with D tentatively TRBD1 (5 bases). Sequenced material: whole blood, taken at baseline. CDR3 sequence (DNA): TGTGCCAGCAGTTACTCCGGCGACAGTCCAGATACGCAGTATTTT. Protein sequence: CASSYSGDSPDTQYF.